Reported below is one T cell receptor beta chain. The antigen is unknown. Researchers built TCR beta cDNA using 5'RACE template switching with UMIs. TCRdb re-called the 5' RACE reads and catalogs CDR3 proteins one per entry, DNA excluded. With 90,000 to 130,000 distinct CDR3 sequences in the sample, the ten largest clones hold approximately 17%. The record originates from a study of T cells expressing NK-cell markers. As for the study in general: According to the study, TCR beta repertoires originated from sorted CD3+CD56+NKG2C+, CD3+CD56+NKG2C- and CD3+CD56-NKG2C+ T cells.

The CDR3 contains 14 residues. Germline assignment: CDR1 SGHAT and CDR2 FQDESV (reference sequence). Findings and limits, study-wide: Evidence did not settle whether expanded NKG2C+ T cell clones targeted HCMV. Similarly, these clonotypes led the CD3+CD56-NKG2C+ fraction as well in a handful of donors.

The sample was blood T cells: a sorted CD56 or NKG2C T cell subset, CD4+ or CD8+ T cells, or bulk PBMC T cells (not recorded which). The chain links TRBV11-1 to TRBJ2-2. The TCR was taken from a woman between 18 and 70 years old in good health. The CDR3 spells CASSYRGNTGELFF.